This T cell receptor beta chain was profiled in a study of blood T cells in healthy people across ages. Study results and caveats: There were more naive CD4+ cells and higher diversity in long-lived donors than in aged donors. Unsorted PBMC input precluded a conclusive naive versus antigen-experienced comparison.

This clonotype was counted at least ten times. Antigen unknown. Alongside a J-beta primer mix, a sample-barcoded 5' primer served in a second PCR lasting roughly 7 to 12 cycles. TCRdb fed the 5' RACE reads into MiXCR, producing one record per CDR3 protein. Found here are approximately 810,000 distinct CDR3 sequences, 25% to 30% of them singletons; the top ten hold 15% to 20%. Donors were systemically healthy Caucasian individuals from Russia aged roughly 6 to 95 years. Each sample had at least 6 million PBMCs isolated. The sequencing input was blood. The sequence was collected from a woman aged 80 or over in good health.

CDR3 nucleotide sequence: TGTGCCAGCAGCCAGGGACTAGCGGGGGGGCAGACCCAGTACTTC. Its translation is CASSQGLAGGQTQYF. The rearrangement links TRBV7-2 to TRBJ2-5; TRBD2 agrees at 16 bases. This CDR3 is built from 15 residues. Germline lookup yields CDR1 SGHTA and CDR2 FQGNSA. V was pared by 5 bases and J by 6 bases, with 3 bases of the junction left unmatched.